A few counts support the clone carrying this T cell receptor beta chain. Using its own MiXCR run on the RT-PCR reads, TCRdb lists one record per CDR3 protein. The data hold about 960,000 distinct CDR3 sequences, with approximately 19% observed a single time. The data were obtained in a study of patients and donors after allogeneic stem cell transplantation. The CDR3 is 15 amino acids. Germline CDR1 is SGHRS and CDR2 is YFSETQ. Trimming removed 4 bases from V and 1 base from J, with 14 bases in between. Sequenced: blood, either unsorted or a sorted T cell fraction (not recorded which). The chain has TRBV5-1 and TRBJ1-1, with D maybe TRBD1 (5 bases). This clonotype originated in a human donor who was either an allogeneic HSCT recipient or a stem cell or donor lymphocyte infusion donor (not recorded which). It is not recorded whose cells these are; they may come from a transplant donor. CDR3 amino acids: CASSVSGTGNTEAFF. Here the CDR3 DNA reads TGCGCCAGCAGCGTCTCCGGGACGGGGAACACTGAAGCTTTCTTT.